This T cell receptor (beta chain) was sequenced for a study of OX40 agonist ivuxolimab in advanced cancers. Comment on this clone: Its cognate antigen is unknown.

Profiling relied on immunoSEQ multiplex PCR, and the TCRdb table lists in-frame clones only, not all of them. The table has more than 45,000 clones, approximately 82% seen once. Study-level results: Fewer expanded clones were found on average in CD4+ than in CD8+ T cells.

CDR3 length: 16 residues. Germline V gene sequence: CDR1 SGHTA, CDR2 FQGNSA. V lost 1 base to trimming and J lost 3 bases, with 15 bases between them. The sequences come from CD4+ or CD8+ T cells sorted from blood, collected in a trial of the OX40 agonist ivuxolimab. The chain is built from TRBV7-2 and TRBJ1-1, with D unclear. The source of this sequence is an adult with an advanced solid tumor such as melanoma, head and neck, liver or kidney cancer. The CDR3 here is CASSLDRRRADTEAFF. CDR3 bases: TGTGCCAGCAGCTTAGATAGGCGGAGGGCCGACACTGAAGCTTTCTTT.